This TCR beta chain was sequenced in a study of OX40 agonist ivuxolimab in advanced cancers. Study-wide findings and caveats: Dosing at 0.1 to 3.0 mg/kg was accompanied by clonal expansion of CD4+ and CD8+ blood T cells by week 6.

Notes on this clone: As yet, its antigen is unknown.

CDR1 is SGDLS and CDR2 is YYNGEE in the germline V gene. The CDR3 totals 14 residues. V lost 0 bases and J lost 5; bases outside the gene matches: 5. Assay used: immunoSEQ multiplex PCR; TCRdb lists only in-frame clones, some missing. The data hold some 23,000 clones, with approximately 90% observed a single time. This TCR was sampled from an adult with an advanced solid tumor such as melanoma, head and neck, liver or kidney cancer. Sample: CD4+ or CD8+ T cells sorted from blood, taken in a trial of the OX40 agonist ivuxolimab. The rearrangement uses TRBV9 and TRBJ2-7; 7 bases are a match to TRBD1. CDR3 protein: CASSVEQGNNEQYF. As DNA, the CDR3 is TGTGCCAGCAGCGTAGAACAGGGGAATAACGAGCAGTACTTC.